One sample yielded the 18 T cell receptor beta chains listed below, sequenced in a study of control samples from healthy donors and cancer patients. Assay used: immunoSEQ multiplex PCR; TCRdb lists only in-frame clones, some missing. The sample has about 250,000 clones, over 75% seen once; the top ten hold 13%. What was sequenced was PBMCs. These receptors all stem from a woman aged 55-70 years with lung cancer.

This clone was observed a single time. This chain uses TRBV6-5 with TRBJ2-5, with D uncertain. V was clipped by 2 bases and J by 4 bases, with 8 bases between them. The CDR3 is made up of 13 amino acids. Germline values: CDR1 MNHEY, CDR2 SVGAGI. DNA for the CDR3: TGTGCCAGCAGTTACAAGGATAGAGAGACCCAGTACTTC. Its protein product is CASSYKDRETQYF.

The V gene is TRBV10-3, the J gene TRBJ2-3, with 9 bases matching TRBD1. CDR1 and CDR2 from the germline V gene are ENHRY and SYGVKD. The trim removed 11 bases at V and 3 bases at J, leaving 6 bases unmatched. The CDR3 is 13 residues long. CDR3 nucleotides: TGTGCCTCCAGGACAGGGGAAACAGATACGCAGTATTTT. Translated: CASRTGETDTQYF.

The gene calls are TRBV5-1 and TRBJ1-5; no firm D call. The germline CDR1 and CDR2 sequences are SGHRS and YFSETQ. Between the trimmed V and J ends, which lost 0 bases and 6 bases, there was a span of 13 bases. The CDR3 totals 15 residues. DNA for the CDR3: TGCGCCAGCAGCTTGGACGCGGGCGTCTCTCAGCCCCAGCATTTT. This translates into CASSLDAGVSQPQHF.

The J gene is TRBJ2-2, the V gene TRBV30; no definite D call. Germline V gene data show CDR1 as GTSNPN and CDR2 as SVGIG (reference sequence). V was clipped by 3 bases and J by 3 bases, with 8 bases between them. The CDR3 runs to 13 residues. The CDR3, as DNA: TGTGCCTGGAGATGGGGTTACACCGGGGAGCTGTTTTTT. Translation: CAWRWGYTGELFF. Variable domain in full (rest from reference TRBV30 and TRBJ2-2): SQTIHQWPATLVQPVGSPLSLECTVEGTSNPNLYWYRQAAGRGLQLLFYSVGIGQISSEVPQNLSASRPQDRQFILSSKKLLLSDSGFYLCAWRWGYTGELFFGEGSRLTVL.

V is TRBV18 and J is TRBJ2-1; D ambiguous. The CDR3 covers 16 residues. The germline CDR1 and CDR2 sequences are KGHSH and LQKENI. V was shortened by 0 bases and J by 2 bases, with 11 bases between the two germline ends. CDR3 nucleotide sequence: TGTGCCAGCTCACCACCATCCGGGCTTACCTACAATGAGCAGTTCTTC. Encoded protein: CASSPPSGLTYNEQFF. Filled out from reference TRBV18 and TRBJ2-1, the complete variable domain reads NAGVMQNPRHLVRRRGQEARLRCSPMKGHSHVYWYRQLPEEGLKFMVYLQKENIIDESGMPKERFSAEFPKEGPSILRIQQVVRGDSAAYFCASSPPSGLTYNEQFFGPGTRLTVL.

This clone has a handful of counts. J is TRBJ2-2 and V is TRBV15; D unresolved. In germline, CDR1 is LNHNV, CDR2 YYDKDF (reference sequence). The CDR3 loop spans 16 amino acids. V dropped 1 base and J dropped 2 bases, with 11 bases sitting between them. CDR3 DNA: TGTGCCACCAGCAGAGGGTCAGGCCCAAACACCGGGGAGCTGTTTTTT. Translated: CATSRGSGPNTGELFF.

V gene TRBV7-8 combines with J gene TRBJ1-6; no clear D. The V and J ends lost 1 base and 7 bases respectively, with 2 bases between them. The CDR3 consists of 12 residues. CDR1 SGHVS and CDR2 FQNEAQ come from the germline V gene. CDR3 sequence (DNA): TGTGCCAGCAGCTTAGTGAATTCACCCCTCCACTTT. Translated, it gives CASSLVNSPLHF.

The chain joins TRBV2 to TRBJ1-1, with TRBD1 matching over 7 bases. V dropped 7 bases and J dropped 0; count of bases not matched to a gene: 5. This CDR3 comprises 14 residues. CDR1 is SNHLY, CDR2 FYNNEI, per germline. CDR3 sequence (DNA): TGTGCCAGCAACAAGGGGGCCTTGAACACTGAAGCTTTCTTT. Its protein product is CASNKGALNTEAFF. The full variable domain, rest sourced from reference TRBV2 and TRBJ1-1, is EPEVTQTPSHQVTQMGQEVILRCVPISNHLYFYWYRQILGQKVEFLVSFYNNEISEKSEIFDDQFSVERPDGSNFTLKIRSTKLEDSAMYFCASNKGALNTEAFFGQGTRLTVV.

This chain links TRBV5-4 with TRBJ2-2, with 8 bases matching TRBD2. The germline V gene has CDR1 SGHNT and CDR2 YYREEE (reference sequence). The trim removed 4 bases at V and 5 bases at J, leaving 13 bases unmatched. There are 17 residues in the CDR3. The DNA of the CDR3 is TGTGCCAGCAGCACGCCTACTAGCGGAGGGCGGACCGGGGAGCTGTTTTTT. This translates into CASSTPTSGGRTGELFF. Full variable domain (remainder filled in from reference TRBV5-4 and TRBJ2-2): ETGVTQSPTHLIKTRGQQVTLRCSSQSGHNTVSWYQQALGQGPQFIFQYYREEENGRGNFPPRFSGLQFPNYSSELNVNALELDDSALYLCASSTPTSGGRTGELFFGEGSRLTVL.

This clone was found a few times. Here the CDR3 reads CAISGGRGTTEAFF. The CDR3 nucleotides are TGTGCCATCAGTGGTGGCAGGGGAACCACTGAAGCTTTCTTT. The genes are TRBV10-3 and TRBJ1-1, with D possibly being TRBD1 (6 bases). Per germline, CDR1 ENHRY and CDR2 SYGVKD. Trimming shortened V by 4 bases and J by 4 bases, and 13 bases separated the two germline ends. The CDR3 is made up of 14 amino acids.

The chain employs TRBV5-1 and TRBJ2-2, with no clear D. The germline V gene has CDR1 SGHRS and CDR2 YFSETQ. The CDR3 extends over 14 amino acids. Trimming took off 4 bases at V and 7 bases at J, with 14 bases between the two ends. This chain's CDR3 is CASSLTELGGELFF. CDR3 DNA: TGCGCCAGCAGCCTGACCGAGCTGGGCGGGGAGCTGTTTTTT.

The genes are TRBV5-1 and TRBJ2-5; no clear D. Germline lookup yields CDR1 SGHRS and CDR2 YFSETQ. The CDR3 contains 13 residues. V was cut by 1 base and J by 3 bases, with 7 bases left in between. DNA of the CDR3: TGCGCCAGCAGCTTGCCTGGTAAAGAGACCCAGTACTTC. It encodes CASSLPGKETQYF.

The chain couples TRBV5-1 to TRBJ2-5, with TRBD2 identical over 11 bases. Germline V gives CDR1 SGHRS, CDR2 YFSETQ. The CDR3 is 15 amino acids. The junction had 3 bases not matched to a gene; V was cut back by 1 base and J by 4 bases. The CDR3 is CASSLSLAGGETQYF. The CDR3 nucleotides are TGCGCCAGCAGCTTGAGTCTAGCGGGGGGAGAGACCCAGTACTTC.

The sample holds one count of this clone. CDR3 sequence (DNA): TGTGCCAGCAGCCAGGGACCCCAAACCTATGGCTACACCTTC. The encoded protein is CASSQGPQTYGYTF. V is TRBV3-1 (or the pseudogene TRBV3-2) and J is TRBJ1-2, with TRBD1 as a possible D gene (5 bases). The CDR3 length is 14 residues. V was pared by 3 bases and J by 4 bases, with 12 bases between. Per germline, CDR1 LGHDT and CDR2 YNNKEL (reference sequence).

The J gene is TRBJ1-2, the V gene TRBV6-5, with D perhaps matching TRBD1 (5 bases). This CDR3 contains 16 residues. Trimming left V 2 bases short and J 2 bases short, with 15 bases between. CDR1 and CDR2 (germline): MNHEY, SVGAGI. The CDR3 bases are TGTGCCAGCAGTTACCCCCGGGGACTTGGGAACTATGGCTACACCTTC. Encoded protein: CASSYPRGLGNYGYTF.

The gene calls are TRBV18 and TRBJ2-5; D may match TRBD1 or TRBD2 (5 bases each). The V end was cut by 1 base, the J end by 5 bases, with 11 bases between. Germline V gene sequence: CDR1 KGHSH, CDR2 LQKENI. This CDR3 has 14 amino acids. CDR3 sequence: CASSPQGTRETQYF. The DNA of the CDR3 is TGTGCCAGCTCACCACAGGGGACCCGGGAGACCCAGTACTTC.

This clone came up once. The chain combines TRBV7-9 with TRBJ1-1; 8 nucleotides match TRBD1. The length of the CDR3 is 14 residues. Per the germline V gene, CDR1 is SEHNR and CDR2 is FQNEAQ (reference sequence). The V and J ends lost 3 bases and 1 base, in that order; junction bases with no gene match: 1. CDR3: CASSFGQGNTEAFF. The DNA for the CDR3 is TGTGCCAGCAGCTTCGGACAGGGGAACACTGAAGCTTTCTTT.

CDR3 nucleotide sequence: TGTGCCAGCAGCCCATCGGGGGGCGGACGGACCTACGAGCAGTACTTC. Its protein is CASSPSGGGRTYEQYF. The chain couples TRBV9 to TRBJ2-7; D may be TRBD2 (7 bases). Per germline, CDR1 SGDLS and CDR2 YYNGEE. V was cut by 4 bases and J by 2 bases, with 19 bases left in between. The CDR3 has 16 residues.